The rows below give T cell receptor beta chains drawn from one sample of a study of T-cell memory formation after mild COVID-19. TCRdb processed the 5' RACE reads anew with MiXCR; each CDR3 protein has one entry. Among 550,000 to 600,000 distinct CDR3 sequences, approximately 21% were seen once, and the ten largest hold around 9.2%. The specimen was PBMCs or a T cell subset sorted from them (not recorded which). The receptors derive from an adult woman who had mild COVID-19 (a few samples of this study predate the infection). Cell type and time point are not known. The CDR3 runs from the conserved cysteine through the conserved F or W. The D gene is left open where the match is weak. Not all rows give a size; the values are once, few, many and, for expanded clones, a class.

TRBD1	TRBV29-1	TRBJ1-2	few	CSVRGQGYGYTF	TGCAGCGTCCGGGGACAGGGCTATGGCTACACCTTC
TRBD1	TRBV5-1	TRBJ1-6	-	CASSLGQGDSPLHF	TGCGCCAGCAGCTTGGGACAGGGGGATTCACCCCTCCACTTT
-	TRBV7-9	TRBJ1-1	-	CASSPSDTRAEAFF	TGTGCCAGCAGCCCATCGGACACTCGGGCTGAAGCTTTCTTT
TRBD1	TRBV25-1	TRBJ2-6	-	CASSARQGPDGANVLTF	TGTGCCAGCAGTGCCAGACAGGGACCGGACGGGGCCAACGTCCTGACTTTC
-	TRBV7-9	TRBJ2-7	-	CASSPWSRGDEQYF	TGTGCCAGCAGCCCCTGGTCCAGGGGTGACGAGCAGTACTTC
TRBD2	TRBV5-1	TRBJ2-1	few	CASSLAASGGFNEQFF	TGCGCCAGCAGCTTGGCCGCTAGCGGGGGCTTCAATGAGCAGTTCTTC
TRBD1	TRBV20-1	TRBJ1-2	few	CSASPPGQGAFGGYTF	TGCAGTGCTAGTCCCCCGGGACAGGGGGCTTTCGGTGGCTACACCTTC
TRBD2	TRBV7-8	TRBJ2-1	many	CASSPGGGGLKNEQFF	TGTGCCAGCAGCCCTGGCGGGGGGGGCCTGAAGAATGAGCAGTTCTTC
TRBD1	TRBV29-1	TRBJ1-1	few	CSVARQGADTEAFF	TGCAGCGTTGCGAGACAGGGGGCGGACACTGAAGCTTTCTTT
TRBD1	TRBV6-5	TRBJ2-6	few	CASSVTGGIAGANVLTF	TGTGCCAGCAGTGTAACAGGGGGCATTGCTGGGGCCAACGTCCTGACTTTC
TRBD1	TRBV12-3/TRBV12-4	TRBJ2-7	few	CASKTGTGVYEQYF	TGTGCCAGCAAAACCGGGACAGGGGTGTACGAGCAGTACTTC